The 23 T cell receptor beta chains in this list originate from one sample, sequenced in a study of cytomegalovirus exposure and HLA in healthy donors. PCR primers comprised 60 Vbeta and 13 Jbeta primers. TCRdb's copy holds only in-frame clones and misses some; the assay was immunoSEQ multiplex PCR. The sample lists about 190,000 clones; roughly four fifths were seen once. Input material: PBMCs. These receptors were obtained from a woman in her 30s in good health and CMV-seropositive.

The CDR3 bases are TGTGCCAGCAGCTTGGCTGTCAGCGGTCCCTACGAGCAGTACTTC. This translates into CASSLAVSGPYEQYF. The V and J genes are TRBV5-4 and TRBJ2-7; the D gene is possibly TRBD2 (5 bases). The germline V gene has CDR1 SGHNT and CDR2 YYREEE (reference sequence). V was cut by 0 bases and J by 2 bases, with 12 bases left in between. This CDR3 region has 15 residues.

This sequence joins TRBV7-2 and TRBJ2-3; TRBD2 is a possible D gene (7 bases). V lost 5 bases, J lost 5 bases, and 14 bases lay in between. This CDR3 is built from 14 residues. CDR1 and CDR2 (germline): SGHTA, FQGNSA. The CDR3: CASSPPRGRDTQYF. In nucleotides, the CDR3 is TGTGCCAGCAGCCCTCCGCGGGGGCGAGATACGCAGTATTTT.

The V gene is TRBV2, the J gene TRBJ1-5, with D maybe TRBD1 (5 bases). The CDR3 totals 15 residues. V was cut by 4 bases and J by 0 bases, with 10 bases left in between. Germline-derived CDR1 and CDR2 are SNHLY and FYNNEI. CDR3 DNA sequence: TGTGCCAGCAGTGGGACAACTAATAGCAATCAGCCCCAGCATTTT. It codes for CASSGTTNSNQPQHF.

With respect to this clone: Additional DNA sequences in this sample encode the identical CDR3. The chain employs TRBV5-4 and TRBJ1-3; possible D gene TRBD1, 5 bases. The length of the CDR3 is 14 residues. Trimming removed 1 base from V and 0 bases from J, with 5 bases in between. Germline loops: CDR1 SGHNT, CDR2 YYREEE (reference sequence). CDR3 nucleotides: TGTGCCAGCAGCTTGAGGGGCTCTGGAAACACCATATATTTT. Translated, it gives CASSLRGSGNTIYF.

The chain joins TRBV5-6 to TRBJ2-5; possibly TRBD2 for D (6 bases). The J call may be wrong; the DNA end is better matched by TRBJ2-7. This CDR3 spans 16 amino acids. Germline-derived CDR1 and CDR2 are SGHDT and YYEEEE. This CDR3 is CASSFPPGLGSYEQYF. CDR3 nucleotides: TGTGCCAGCAGCTTCCCGCCGGGACTCGGATCCTACGAGCAGTACTTC.

This chain connects TRBV28 to TRBJ2-1; 14 bases agree with TRBD2. Germline V lookup: CDR1 MDHEN, CDR2 SYDVKM. The CDR3 has 18 residues. The V gene end was trimmed by 6 bases and the J gene end by 4 bases; junction bases not matched to a gene: 11. The CDR3 here is CASRGLGLAGGRYNEQFF. For the CDR3, the DNA is TGTGCCAGCAGGGGCCTAGGACTAGCGGGAGGAAGATACAATGAGCAGTTCTTC.

The chain recombines TRBV15 with TRBJ2-7, with D hard to call. The CDR3 totals 13 residues. Germline V gives CDR1 LNHNV, CDR2 YYDKDF (reference sequence). Trimming took off 0 bases at V and 6 bases at J, with 9 bases between the two ends. The DNA for the CDR3 is TGTGCCACCAGCAGAGAGCCCCTCGGCGAGCAGTACTTC. It yields the protein CATSREPLGEQYF.

Concerning this clone itself: The same CDR3 can be traced to other DNA sequences in this sample. This chain links TRBV7-2 with TRBJ2-1; TRBD2 is a possible D gene (6 bases). V lost 5 bases and J 4 bases, leaving 9 bases between the germline ends. Germline assignment: CDR1 SGHTA and CDR2 FQGNSA. CDR3 length equals 13 residues. The CDR3 loop reads CASSLSGYNEQFF. The CDR3 bases are TGTGCCAGCAGCCTCAGCGGGTACAATGAGCAGTTCTTC.

The count of this clone is one. This chain connects TRBV7-6 to TRBJ1-4; possible D gene TRBD1, 6 bases. The CDR3 runs to 15 residues. V gave up 5 bases and J gave up 2 bases, with 12 bases separating them. Per the germline V gene, CDR1 is SGHVS and CDR2 is FNYEAQ. In DNA form, the CDR3 reads TGTGCCAGCAGCGCCCACAGGGCTACTAATGAAAAACTGTTTTTT. It yields the protein CASSAHRATNEKLFF.

The CDR3 coding sequence is TGCGCCAGCAGCCAAGACGGCACCGGGGAGCTGTTTTTT. Amino acid sequence: CASSQDGTGELFF. The chain carries TRBV4-1 and TRBJ1-3; D is ambiguous. The tail of the sequence fits TRBJ2-2 better, so the J call may be wrong. CDR1 is MGHRA and CDR2 is YSYEKL in the germline V gene. This CDR3 contains 13 residues.

There are a few counts of this clone. The genes are TRBV28 and TRBJ1-1, with D maybe TRBD1 (5 bases). Germline V CDR1 and CDR2: MDHEN, SYDVKM. V was shortened by 7 bases and J by 11 bases, with 14 bases between the two germline ends. This CDR3 is built from 11 residues. CDR3 sequence reads: CASTARGGAFF. CDR3 nucleotides: TGTGCCAGCACCGCTAGGGGCGGCGCTTTCTTT.

The CDR3 spells CASSLGWTGSGLNTEAFF. DNA of the CDR3: TGCGCCAGCAGCTTGGGATGGACAGGATCAGGATTGAACACTGAAGCTTTCTTT. The J gene is TRBJ1-1, the V gene TRBV5-1, with 7 bases matching TRBD1. This CDR3 is 18 amino acids long. V gave up 0 bases and J gave up 0 bases; unmatched junction bases: 11. Germline CDR1 SGHRS, CDR2 YFSETQ.

This clone has only one observation. V and J are TRBV29-1 and TRBJ1-1, with D uncertain. Germline values: CDR1 SQVTM, CDR2 ANQGSEA. V shed 7 bases and J shed 4 bases, with 16 bases lying between them. The CDR3 runs to 13 residues. The CDR3 bases are TGCAGCGCTAGAGGTACTTTGAGCACTGAAGCTTTCTTT. Its protein is CSARGTLSTEAFF.

The gene calls are TRBV14 and TRBJ2-7; TRBD2 is a possible D gene (5 bases). From germline, CDR1 is SGHDN and CDR2 FVKESK. This CDR3 is built from 15 residues. The V and J ends lost 0 bases and 6 bases respectively, with 15 bases between them. The CDR3: CASSQDYGGPGEQYF. The CDR3 DNA is TGTGCCAGCAGCCAAGATTATGGAGGCCCCGGCGAGCAGTACTTC.

The gene calls are TRBV5-1 and TRBJ1-1; D ambiguous. The germline gives CDR1 SGHRS, CDR2 YFSETQ. The CDR3 is 15 residues long. V lost 0 bases to trimming and J lost 0 bases, with 9 bases between them. CDR3 loop: CASSLGGYVNTEAFF. In nucleotides, the CDR3 is TGCGCCAGCAGCTTGGGAGGGTACGTGAACACTGAAGCTTTCTTT.

The chain links TRBV11-2 to TRBJ2-5; D possibly corresponds to TRBD2 (5 bases). Trimming removed 7 bases from V and 5 bases from J, with 17 bases in between. The length of the CDR3 is 14 residues. Germline V CDR1 and CDR2: SGHAT, FQNNGV. In DNA, the CDR3 is TGTGCCAGCACCCTGGTCACCTCGGGGGAGACCCAGTACTTC. Its translation is CASTLVTSGETQYF.

The CDR3 sequence is CASSLTRGDEQYF. DNA of the CDR3: TGTGCCAGCAGCCTGACCCGAGGCGACGAGCAGTACTTC. The chain links TRBV14 to TRBJ2-7; D not resolved. The CDR3 covers 13 residues. V was cut by 4 bases and J by 5 bases, with 12 bases left in between. The germline CDR1 and CDR2 sequences are SGHDN and FVKESK.

This chain joins TRBV10-2 and TRBJ2-1, with 8 positions matching TRBD2. Germline-derived CDR1 and CDR2 are WSHSY and SAAADI. CDR3 length: 16 residues. The trim removed 0 bases at V and 9 bases at J, leaving 10 bases unmatched. The CDR3 nucleotides are TGCGCCAGCAGTGAGTCAGCGGGAGCTGATGCGGGTGAGCAGTTCTTC. It yields the protein CASSESAGADAGEQFF.

The chain couples TRBV5-1 to TRBJ2-1; D is undetermined. Germline-derived CDR1 and CDR2 are SGHRS and YFSETQ. V lost 6 bases, J lost 12 bases, and 16 bases lay in between. The CDR3 is 12 amino acids. CDR3 sequence: CASTGGSLGQFF. Here the CDR3 DNA reads TGCGCCAGCACTGGCGGAAGCTTGGGGCAGTTCTTC.

The rearrangement links TRBV15 to TRBJ2-1; 10 bases match TRBD2. Germline V lookup: CDR1 LNHNV, CDR2 YYDKDF (reference sequence). The CDR3 spans 15 residues. V lost 3 bases and J lost 7; bases outside the gene matches: 6. CDR3 sequence: CATSSSSGRRNEQFF. DNA for the CDR3: TGTGCCACCAGCAGTAGTAGCGGGAGGAGAAATGAGCAGTTCTTC.

This clone was detected only once. The chain recombines TRBV19 with TRBJ2-3; 7 bases match TRBD2. Losses at the gene ends were 8 bases for V and 4 bases for J; bases not matched to a gene: 15. The CDR3 has 16 amino acids. Germline CDR1 LNHDA, CDR2 SQIVND (reference sequence). CDR3 protein: CASAKLGGRGADTQYF. CDR3 DNA: TGTGCCAGTGCCAAACTCGGCGGGAGAGGCGCAGATACGCAGTATTTT. Using reference TRBV19 and TRBJ2-3 for the parts outside the CDR3, the full variable domain is DGGITQSPKYLFRKEGQNVTLSCEQNLNHDAMYWYRQDPGQGLRLIYYSQIVNDFQKGDIAEGYSVSREKKESFPLTVTSAQKNPTAFYLCASAKLGGRGADTQYFGPGTRLTVL.

The chain joins TRBV28 to TRBJ1-5; 9 bases are a match to TRBD1. After removal of 3 bases from V and 7 bases from J, the junction contained 7 bases not matched to a gene. CDR1 is MDHEN, CDR2 SYDVKM, per germline. The CDR3 runs to 15 residues. The CDR3 reads CASSFGTGQDQPQHF. CDR3 in DNA: TGTGCCAGCAGTTTCGGGACAGGGCAGGACCAGCCCCAGCATTTT. Combining the CDR3 with reference TRBV28 and TRBJ1-5 gives the whole variable domain DVKVTQSSRYLVKRTGEKVFLECVQDMDHENMFWYRQDPGLGLRLIYFSYDVKMKEKGDIPEGYSVSREKKERFSLILESASTNQTSMYLCASSFGTGQDQPQHFGDGTRLSIL.

The chain is built from TRBV6-1 and TRBJ2-1; D gene ambiguous. CDR1 is MNHNS and CDR2 is SASEGT in the germline V gene. This CDR3 comprises 14 residues. V gave up 3 bases and J gave up 3 bases, with 9 bases separating them. CDR3 in amino acids: CASSESYSYNEQFF. The CDR3 region has the DNA TGTGCCAGCAGTGAGTCGTACAGCTACAATGAGCAGTTCTTC.